A single sample is the source of the 21 T cell receptor beta chains below, sequenced in a study of blood T cell repertoires in COVID-19. Here immunoSEQ multiplex PCR was the method, and the copy in TCRdb shows in-frame clones only, minus some. The sample lists fewer than 250,000 clones, 80% to 90% seen once, with more than 9% in the top ten. The sample consisted of peripheral blood. Every receptor here comes from a woman at least 80 years old with acute or convalescent COVID-19.

This chain connects TRBV5-8 to TRBJ1-3; possibly TRBD1 for D (5 bases). Germline-derived CDR1 and CDR2 are SGHTS and YDEGEE. CDR3 length equals 17 residues. V was clipped by 2 bases and J by 2 bases, with 17 bases between them. The chain's CDR3 is CASSLKPPTEPGNTIYF. CDR3 bases: TGTGCCAGCAGCTTAAAACCCCCGACAGAACCTGGAAACACCATATATTTT.

This clone has a single count. The rearrangement uses TRBV5-1 and TRBJ1-1, with D maybe TRBD1 (5 bases). The CDR3 extends over 12 amino acids. Per germline, CDR1 SGHRS and CDR2 YFSETQ. Trimming removed 3 bases at V and 7 bases at J, with 10 bases between. In DNA form, the CDR3 reads TGCGCCAGCAGCTCCAGGGAGGGTGAAGCTTTCTTT. It is translated as CASSSREGEAFF.

This clone was recorded a few times. The gene calls are TRBV6-6 and TRBJ2-2; the match to TRBD1 covers 7 bases. The germline CDR1 and CDR2 sequences are MNHNY and SVGAGI (reference sequence). V lost 6 bases, J lost 4 bases, and 11 bases stayed unmatched. This CDR3 is built from 16 residues. The CDR3 DNA is TGTGCCAGCAGAAGAAGCCAGGGGGTAGGCACCGGGGAGCTGTTTTTT. Translating it yields CASRRSQGVGTGELFF.

In nucleotides, the CDR3 is TGTGCCAGTACCGGTGGACTAGCGGGCGAAACTTCCTACAATGAGCAGTTCTTC. This encodes CASTGGLAGETSYNEQFF. The chain has TRBV19 and TRBJ2-1; 11 nucleotides match TRBD2. Germline lookup yields CDR1 LNHDA and CDR2 SQIVND (reference sequence). This CDR3 has 18 residues. The V segment lost 7 bases and the J segment 1 base; nucleotides outside the gene matches: 12.

This chain links TRBV5-6 with TRBJ2-3; D may be TRBD1 (5 bases). This CDR3 is built from 15 residues. The V and J ends lost 0 bases and 5 bases respectively, with 13 bases between them. Germline V gives CDR1 SGHDT, CDR2 YYEEEE. The CDR3 coding sequence is TGTGCCAGCAGCTTGGGGGCAGGGCTCGAAGATACGCAGTATTTT. It yields the protein CASSLGAGLEDTQYF.

This clone was seen more than once but under ten times. The chain joins TRBV7-8 to TRBJ1-5, with D unresolved. This CDR3 spans 15 amino acids. Germline CDR1 is SGHVS and CDR2 is FQNEAQ. The V gene lost 1 base and the J gene lost 7 bases, with 14 bases spanning the gap. The chain's CDR3 is CASSLGLAVQQPQHF. CDR3 sequence (DNA): TGTGCCAGCAGCTTAGGTTTGGCAGTTCAACAGCCCCAGCATTTT.

About this clone itself: Germline is not matched at one junction end, which may reflect a read error. CDR3 coding DNA: TGTGCCAGCAGCGTAGCGCCAGCGGTGTGGGAGCTGTTTTTT. As protein: CASSVAPAVWELFF. The chain links TRBV7-2 to TRBJ2-2, with D perhaps matching TRBD2 (5 bases). The length of the CDR3 is 14 residues. Looked up from germline, CDR1 is SGHTA and CDR2 is FQGNSA.

The chain uses TRBV7-2 and TRBJ1-2, with 9 positions matching TRBD1. The length of the CDR3 is 14 residues. Unmatched junction bases numbered 6, after V lost 2 bases and J lost 8 bases. Germline V gives CDR1 SGHTA, CDR2 FQGNSA. The CDR3, as DNA: TGTGCCAGCAGCTTACAGGGACAGGGTTTCGGCTACACCTTC. The encoded protein is CASSLQGQGFGYTF.

The genes are TRBV5-1 and TRBJ1-4; TRBD1 is a possible D gene (6 bases). Germline CDR1 and CDR2: SGHRS and YFSETQ. Between the trimmed V and J ends, which lost 5 bases and 0 bases, there was a span of 8 bases. The CDR3 totals 14 residues. CDR3 amino acids: CASRQGPTNEKLFF. The CDR3 nucleotides are TGCGCCAGCAGACAGGGACCAACTAATGAAAAACTGTTTTTT.

This clone has a single count. The chain uses TRBV5-5 and TRBJ1-4, with a tentative D call TRBD1 (6 bases). Germline V gives CDR1 SGHKS, CDR2 YYEKEE (reference sequence). V was pared by 1 base and J by 10 bases, with 17 bases between. The CDR3 sequence is 15 residues long. CDR3 sequence: CASSLRGLGEGKLFF. Written as DNA, the CDR3 is TGTGCCAGCAGCTTGAGGGGGTTGGGAGAGGGAAAACTGTTTTTT.

V gene TRBV4-3 combines with J gene TRBJ1-6, with D possibly matching TRBD1 (6 bases). Germline CDR1 reads LGHNA; CDR2 reads YSLEER. V lost 4 bases and J 9 bases, leaving 16 bases between the germline ends. This CDR3 is built from 15 residues. The DNA for the CDR3 is TGCGCCAGCAGCCTATGGGAACAGGGCGGTTCACCCCTCCACTTT. Translating it yields CASSLWEQGGSPLHF.

The chain is built from TRBV29-1 and TRBJ1-3; TRBD1 aligns across 9 bases. This CDR3 spans 14 amino acids. The V and J ends lost 6 bases and 4 bases, in that order; junction bases with no gene match: 7. CDR1 and CDR2 from the germline V gene are SQVTM and ANQGSEA. CDR3 residues: CSVILDRGGNTIYF. The CDR3 DNA follows: TGCAGCGTGATACTGGACAGGGGAGGAAACACCATATATTTT.

This clone has just a few counts. V and J are TRBV28 and TRBJ1-5; tentative D call: TRBD1 (5 bases). The CDR3 spans 14 residues. Between the trimmed V and J ends, which lost 2 bases and 6 bases, there was a span of 11 bases. Germline values: CDR1 MDHEN, CDR2 SYDVKM. The CDR3 reads CASSLERGGQPQHF. CDR3 DNA sequence: TGTGCCAGCAGTTTAGAGAGGGGAGGTCAGCCCCAGCATTTT.

This clone came up a few times. The gene calls are TRBV5-1 and TRBJ2-2, with 11 nucleotides matching TRBD1. This CDR3 region has 17 residues. Germline lookup yields CDR1 SGHRS and CDR2 YFSETQ. V shed 0 bases, J shed 0 bases, and the junction held 1 base outside the gene matches. The CDR3 sequence: CASSLGTGGPNTGELFF. CDR3 sequence (DNA): TGCGCCAGCAGCTTGGGGACAGGGGGCCCGAACACCGGGGAGCTGTTTTTT. The variable domain in full, completed from reference TRBV5-1 and TRBJ2-2, reads KAGVTQTPRYLIKTRGQQVTLSCSPISGHRSVSWYQQTPGQGLQFLFEYFSETQRNKGNFPGRFSGRQFSNSRSEMNVSTLELGDSALYLCASSLGTGGPNTGELFFGEGSRLTVL.

The chain links TRBV5-1 to TRBJ2-7; weak D call: TRBD2 (5 bases). CDR3 length: 15 amino acids. V lost 1 base and J lost 3, with 14 bases in between. The germline V gene has CDR1 SGHRS and CDR2 YFSETQ. CDR3 in amino acids: CASSLWPGIIYEQYF. The CDR3 DNA reads TGCGCCAGCAGCTTGTGGCCCGGGATCATCTACGAGCAGTACTTC.

In this sample, this clone turned up a few times. The V and J genes are TRBV19 and TRBJ1-4; 9 bases line up with TRBD1. Looked up from germline, CDR1 is LNHDA and CDR2 is SQIVND (reference sequence). The length of the CDR3 is 16 residues. The ends lost 7 bases at V and 0 bases at J; junction bases unmatched: 6. The CDR3 protein is CASNGQGTATNEKLFF. The DNA of the CDR3 is TGTGCCAGTAACGGACAGGGGACTGCAACTAATGAAAAACTGTTTTTT.

The chain combines TRBV12-3 or TRBV12-4 with TRBJ2-1, with D possibly matching TRBD1 (6 bases). V was shortened by 2 bases and J by 7 bases, with 6 bases between the two germline ends. The CDR3 sequence is 12 residues long. In DNA, the CDR3 is TGTGCCAGCAGTTTAAGGGGGAATGAGCAGTTCTTC. It translates to CASSLRGNEQFF.

The CDR3 nucleotides read TGTGCCATCACTACAGGGGTCTCGCCCCCGACCGCAACTAATGAAAAACTGTTTTTT. Protein product: CAITTGVSPPTATNEKLFF. This chain links TRBV10-3 with TRBJ1-4; 7 bases match TRBD1. The CDR3 extends over 19 amino acids. Germline V gives CDR1 ENHRY, CDR2 SYGVKD. V was clipped by 7 bases and J by 0 bases; unmatched bases: 17.

Concerning this clone itself: One end of the junction does not line up with germline, which may come from a read error. The V and J genes are TRBV7-7 and TRBJ2-5, with 15 bases aligning to TRBD2. The CDR3 is made up of 16 amino acids. CDR1 SSHAT and CDR2 FNYEAQ come from the germline V gene (reference sequence). CDR3 in DNA: TGTGCTAGCAGCCCGGGACTAGCGGGGGGACAAGAGACCCAGTACTTC. The encoded protein is CASSPGLAGGQETQYF.

The V call is TRBV5-1, the J call TRBJ1-4, with D perhaps TRBD1 (6 bases). V was clipped by 5 bases and J by 1 base, with 9 bases between them. CDR1 and CDR2 (germline): SGHRS, YFSETQ. There are 14 residues in the CDR3. The CDR3 region is CASSTGRTNEKLFF. The CDR3 DNA reads as TGCGCCAGCAGTACAGGGAGAACTAATGAAAAACTGTTTTTT.

The gene calls are TRBV21-1 and TRBJ1-5; TRBD1 was called by the table and not checked on the DNA. TRBV21-1 represents a pseudogene. This CDR3 is 15 amino acids long. This CDR3 reads CASSKYRRACQPQHF. CDR3 sequence (DNA): TGTGCCAGCAGCAAATATCGCAGGGCTTGTCAGCCCCAGCATTTT.